One and the same sample provided the 30 T cell receptor beta chains below, sequenced in a study of cytomegalovirus exposure and HLA in healthy donors. PCR used 60 Vbeta primers and 13 Jbeta primers. Profiled with immunoSEQ multiplex PCR; TCRdb holds only in-frame clones, not every one. The table lists over 75,000 clones, approximately 65% of them singletons. Sequencing input: PBMCs. The receptors derive from a man aged 30 to 39 in good health and CMV-seronegative.

The rearrangement uses TRBV6-5 and TRBJ2-5, with D hard to call. The CDR3 covers 13 residues. Germline V lookup: CDR1 MNHEY, CDR2 SVGAGI. Deletions cut 2 bases from V and 0 bases from J, with 4 bases between. The CDR3 DNA sequence: TGTGCCAGCAGTTACCAGTACCAAGAGACCCAGTACTTC. Translation: CASSYQYQETQYF.

The rearrangement links TRBV28 to TRBJ2-6; the D gene is possibly TRBD1 (6 bases). The CDR3 runs 16 residues. V lost 5 bases to trimming and J lost 1 base, with 12 bases between them. Germline CDR1 is MDHEN and CDR2 is SYDVKM. CDR3 DNA: TGTGCCAGCAGTGATAGGGGGATTTCTGGGGCCAACGTCCTGACTTTC. Its translation: CASSDRGISGANVLTF.

The chain is built from TRBV5-1 and TRBJ2-3; D might be TRBD2 (5 bases). Germline lookup yields CDR1 SGHRS and CDR2 YFSETQ. The V end was cut by 3 bases, the J end by 2 bases, with 13 bases between. The CDR3 has 15 residues. CDR3 sequence reads: CASSYRGASTDTQYF. For the CDR3, the DNA is TGCGCCAGCAGCTACCGGGGAGCTTCCACAGATACGCAGTATTTT.

The sample holds a few counts of this clone. The chain recombines TRBV29-1 with TRBJ2-1, with D possibly matching TRBD2 (5 bases). The CDR3 covers 17 residues. V gave up 4 bases and J gave up 0 bases, with 19 bases separating them. In germline, CDR1 is SQVTM, CDR2 ANQGSEA. CDR3: CSVVPVDYGSSYNEQFF. The CDR3 DNA is TGCAGCGTTGTACCTGTCGACTATGGGAGCTCCTACAATGAGCAGTTCTTC.

This clone has only one observation. The V and J genes are TRBV5-5 and TRBJ2-3, with D possibly being TRBD1 (5 bases). Germline CDR1 reads SGHKS; CDR2 reads YYEKEE (reference sequence). The V end lost 4 bases, the J end lost 6 bases, and 24 bases lay between the germline ends. The CDR3 runs to 17 residues. CDR3 nucleotide sequence: TGTGCCAGCAGCATCGACAGTGTTCTTGAGTTCACCGATACGCAGTATTTT. Its translation is CASSIDSVLEFTDTQYF.

The CDR3: CASSDDRGQPQHF. The CDR3 DNA sequence: TGTGCCAGCAGTGATGACAGGGGACAGCCCCAGCATTTT. The chain links TRBV6-5 to TRBJ1-5; 8 nucleotides match TRBD1. V lost 5 bases, J lost 7 bases, and 4 bases stayed unmatched. This CDR3 is built from 13 residues. CDR1 is MNHEY, CDR2 SVGAGI, per germline.

The chain employs TRBV6-5 and TRBJ1-4; 7 bases match TRBD1. The germline V gene has CDR1 MNHEY and CDR2 SVGAGI. The CDR3 has 15 amino acids. The trim removed 5 bases at V and 4 bases at J, leaving 7 bases unmatched. CDR3: CASSRAGTVNEKLFF. As DNA, the CDR3 is TGTGCCAGCAGTCGTGCCGGGACAGTTAATGAAAAACTGTTTTTT.

The CDR3 DNA sequence: TGCGCCAGCAGCCAAGTAGGAGGGACTTACGAGCAGTACTTC. Translated: CASSQVGGTYEQYF. The V gene is TRBV4-3, the J gene TRBJ2-7, with D perhaps matching TRBD2 (6 bases). The V gene lost 1 base and the J gene lost 4 bases, with 11 bases spanning the gap. The CDR3 loop spans 14 amino acids. The germline V gene encodes CDR1 LGHNA and CDR2 YSLEER.

V usage is TRBV27 and J usage is TRBJ2-7; D is uncertain. Trimming took off 0 bases at V and 4 bases at J, with 7 bases between the two ends. The CDR3 is 13 amino acids. CDR1 is MNHEY and CDR2 is SMNVEV in the germline V gene (reference sequence). The CDR3 is CASSLSPEYEQYF. The CDR3 coding sequence is TGTGCCAGCAGTTTATCCCCCGAGTACGAGCAGTACTTC.

This clone was counted between two and nine times. The V call is TRBV15, the J call TRBJ2-1; TRBD2 aligns across 7 bases. Germline CDR1 and CDR2: LNHNV and YYDKDF (reference sequence). V shed 0 bases, J shed 10 bases, and the junction held 6 bases outside the gene matches. The CDR3 runs 14 residues. CDR3: CATSRDQRGLEQFF. CDR3 in DNA: TGTGCCACCAGCAGAGATCAGCGGGGACTGGAGCAGTTCTTC.

The rearrangement links TRBV2 to TRBJ2-1, with D perhaps TRBD2 (5 bases). Trimming stripped 6 bases from V and 7 bases from J, with 10 bases between. The CDR3 runs 12 residues. Per the germline V gene, CDR1 is SNHLY and CDR2 is FYNNEI. As DNA, the CDR3 is TGTGCCAGCAGCCGTGGACTGAATGAGCAGTTCTTC. It codes for CASSRGLNEQFF.

This clone came up a few times. The genes are TRBV5-6 and TRBJ2-7; D uncertain. V was trimmed by 4 bases and J by 5 bases, leaving 7 bases between them. The CDR3 runs to 11 residues. Germline CDR1 SGHDT, CDR2 YYEEEE. The chain's CDR3 is CASSIQNEQYF. CDR3 bases: TGTGCCAGCAGCATACAGAACGAGCAGTACTTC. Full variable domain (missing parts from reference TRBV5-6 and TRBJ2-7): DAGVTQSPTHLIKTRGQQVTLRCSPKSGHDTVSWYQQALGQGPQFIFQYYEEEERQRGNFPDRFSGHQFPNYSSELNVNALLLGDSALYLCASSIQNEQYFGPGTRLTVT.

The table lists this clone with a count of one. The chain recombines TRBV2 with TRBJ1-5; D unclear. Per the germline V gene, CDR1 is SNHLY and CDR2 is FYNNEI. The CDR3 has 14 amino acids. V lost 3 bases and J 5 bases, leaving 11 bases between the germline ends. The DNA for the CDR3 is TGTGCCAGCAGTGACACGCTCCGGGATCAGCCCCAGCATTTT. Protein: CASSDTLRDQPQHF.

As regards this clone: The same CDR3 is also encoded by other DNA sequences in this sample. The J gene is TRBJ1-1, the V gene TRBV30; possibly TRBD1 for D (6 bases). Germline CDR1 and CDR2: GTSNPN and SVGIG (reference sequence). CDR3 length: 13 amino acids. V lost 0 bases and J lost 1, with 6 bases in between. CDR3 sequence reads: CAWSVGGNTEAFF. CDR3 sequence (DNA): TGTGCCTGGAGTGTAGGGGGGAACACTGAAGCTTTCTTT.

Here the CDR3 reads CASSLRQGAGYEQYF. The CDR3 nucleotides are TGCGCCAGCAGCTTACGGCAGGGGGCAGGCTACGAGCAGTACTTC. J is TRBJ2-7 and V is TRBV5-1; TRBD1 matches 8 bases. The CDR3 contains 15 residues. Trimming removed 2 bases from V and 3 bases from J; junction bases left unmatched: 7. Germline V gene data show CDR1 as SGHRS and CDR2 as YFSETQ.

The chain joins TRBV18 to TRBJ2-7; D gene uncertain. Between the trimmed V and J ends, which lost 3 bases and 3 bases, there was a span of 9 bases. This CDR3 region has 13 residues. Germline loops: CDR1 KGHSH, CDR2 LQKENI. The CDR3, as DNA: TGTGCCAGCTCACCTTCGAGCGACTACGAGCAGTACTTC. Its translation: CASSPSSDYEQYF.

This chain joins TRBV10-3 and TRBJ1-1, with D unclear. Trimming pared 3 bases from V and 6 bases from J, leaving 5 bases between. Germline V gives CDR1 ENHRY, CDR2 SYGVKD. The CDR3 totals 11 residues. The CDR3 spells CAISDRSEAFF. CDR3 sequence (DNA): TGTGCCATCAGTGACAGGTCTGAAGCTTTCTTT.

The chain recombines TRBV5-1 with TRBJ1-1; a possible D gene is TRBD1 (5 bases). This CDR3 has 15 residues. V was clipped by 2 bases and J by 1 base, with 12 bases between them. Germline CDR1 reads SGHRS; CDR2 reads YFSETQ. CDR3 region: CASSLEGDSNTEAFF. The CDR3 DNA sequence: TGCGCCAGCAGCTTAGAAGGGGATTCGAACACTGAAGCTTTCTTT.

The rearrangement uses TRBV5-6 and TRBJ2-2; 7 bases match TRBD2. With V trimmed by 5 bases and J by 6 bases, 7 bases remained unmatched. The germline V gene has CDR1 SGHDT and CDR2 YYEEEE. The CDR3 runs to 14 residues. This chain's CDR3 is CASRETSSSGELFF. CDR3 nucleotides: TGTGCCAGCAGGGAGACTAGCAGTTCCGGGGAGCTGTTTTTT.

The chain employs TRBV14 and TRBJ2-5, with 7 bases that match TRBD2. After removal of 4 bases from V and 2 bases from J, the junction contained 7 bases not matched to a gene. Germline CDR1 SGHDN, CDR2 FVKESK. CDR3 length: 15 amino acids. The CDR3 DNA follows: TGTGCCAGCAGCCCAGGACTAGTGGTACAAGAGACCCAGTACTTC. Protein sequence: CASSPGLVVQETQYF.

The genes are TRBV10-3 and TRBJ1-1, with TRBD1 matching 7 bases. CDR3 length: 15 amino acids. The germline gives CDR1 ENHRY, CDR2 SYGVKD. Trimming at V came to 3 bases and at J to 3 bases, leaving 7 bases not matched to a gene. For the CDR3, the DNA is TGTGCCATCAGTGATGAAGGGGGCTCGGACACTGAAGCTTTCTTT. It encodes CAISDEGGSDTEAFF.

V gene TRBV5-1 combines with J gene TRBJ2-5; 8 bases agree with TRBD1. CDR1 SGHRS and CDR2 YFSETQ come from the germline V gene. V dropped 5 bases and J dropped 3; count of bases not matched to a gene: 9. The CDR3 is made up of 15 amino acids. CDR3 nucleotides: TGCGCCAGCAGTCGAGCCGGGACAGGAAAAGAGACCCAGTACTTC. It is translated as CASSRAGTGKETQYF.

The rearrangement links TRBV6-5 to TRBJ1-2; 7 bases line up with TRBD1. After removal of 8 bases from V and 8 bases from J, the junction contained 17 bases not matched to a gene. Germline V gene lookup returns CDR1 MNHEY and CDR2 SVGAGI. CDR3 size: 15 residues. In DNA form, the CDR3 reads TGTGCCAGCGTTGACAGGGCGACTCTCCAGTGGGGCTACACCTTC. It codes for CASVDRATLQWGYTF.

V usage is TRBV18 and J usage is TRBJ1-1, with 8 bases identical to TRBD1. This CDR3 is 15 amino acids long. Germline CDR1 reads KGHSH; CDR2 reads LQKENI. The V gene end was trimmed by 1 base and the J gene end by 1 base; junction bases not matched to a gene: 2. The CDR3 DNA follows: TGTGCCAGCTCACCACGGACAGGGCAGAACACTGAAGCTTTCTTT. The encoded protein is CASSPRTGQNTEAFF. The whole variable domain, remainder taken from reference TRBV18 and TRBJ1-1, is NAGVMQNPRHLVRRRGQEARLRCSPMKGHSHVYWYRQLPEEGLKFMVYLQKENIIDESGMPKERFSAEFPKEGPSILRIQQVVRGDSAAYFCASSPRTGQNTEAFFGQGTRLTVV.

J is TRBJ2-1 and V is TRBV4-1; D might be TRBD2 (5 bases). This CDR3 spans 17 amino acids. Germline V gene sequence: CDR1 MGHRA, CDR2 YSYEKL. V gave up 1 base and J gave up 0 bases, with 13 bases separating them. The CDR3 protein is CASSQGARELSYNEQFF. The CDR3 nucleotides read TGCGCCAGCAGCCAAGGGGCGAGGGAACTCTCCTACAATGAGCAGTTCTTC.

The chain combines TRBV5-4 with TRBJ2-5; 9 bases are shared with TRBD1. Matching the DNA end better, TRBJ2-7 makes the J call doubtful. The CDR3 contains 16 residues. Germline V gene lookup returns CDR1 SGHNT and CDR2 YYREEE (reference sequence). CDR3 residues: CASSPPAGQGSYEQYF. The CDR3 DNA follows: TGTGCCAGCAGCCCCCCCGCGGGACAGGGCTCCTACGAGCAGTACTTC.

The chain combines TRBV30 with TRBJ1-6; no definite D call. Germline values: CDR1 GTSNPN, CDR2 SVGIG (reference sequence). The CDR3 is 15 amino acids. V was cut by 1 base and J by 7 bases, with 14 bases left in between. This chain's CDR3 is CAWSGKRVFNSPLHF. CDR3 coding DNA: TGTGCCTGGAGTGGCAAACGGGTGTTCAATTCACCCCTCCACTTT.

The chain employs TRBV7-9 and TRBJ1-1; possible D gene TRBD1, 5 bases. The V end was cut by 1 base, the J end by 0 bases, with 21 bases between. The germline V gene has CDR1 SEHNR and CDR2 FQNEAQ (reference sequence). This CDR3 comprises 19 residues. CDR3: CASSLGQLRLGIMNTEAFF. As DNA, the CDR3 is TGTGCCAGCAGCTTAGGACAGCTTCGACTGGGGATCATGAACACTGAAGCTTTCTTT.

The V gene is TRBV28, the J gene TRBJ2-7; D is undetermined. V dropped 3 bases and J dropped 0 bases, with 9 bases sitting between them. CDR1 and CDR2 from the germline V gene are MDHEN and SYDVKM. The CDR3 is made up of 14 amino acids. CDR3 residues: CASSFSSSSYEQYF. The CDR3 bases are TGTGCCAGCAGTTTTTCTTCCAGCTCCTACGAGCAGTACTTC.

This clone has only a few counts. This sequence joins TRBV7-2 and TRBJ1-1; D might be TRBD1 (5 bases). Trimming shortened V by 1 base and J by 1 base, and 13 bases separated the two germline ends. Per germline, CDR1 SGHTA and CDR2 FQGNSA. The CDR3 extends over 16 amino acids. CDR3 region: CASSLVIGAQNTEAFF. As DNA, the CDR3 is TGTGCCAGCAGCTTAGTGATTGGGGCGCAGAACACTGAAGCTTTCTTT.